These T cell receptor beta chains were read from a single sample in a study of T cell changes during pregnancy in multiple sclerosis. Clones were read by immunoSEQ multiplex PCR, and TCRdb kept only the in-frame ones, dropping some. The data show approximately 88,000 clones, with nearly 95% seen just once and 1.1% held by the top ten. The starting material was peripheral blood, obtained in the second trimester of pregnancy. These TCRs come from a female donor with multiple sclerosis, enrolled in a pregnancy study. The CDR3 runs from the conserved cysteine through the conserved F or W. A D gene is named only where the DNA matches it firmly. The listing skips clone size in some rows; elsewhere it reads once, few, many or a size class.

J gene	V gene	clone size	D gene	CDR3 protein	CDR3 DNA
TRBJ2-1	TRBV19	NA	NA	CASSMGSGVSYNEQFF	TGTGCCAGTAGTATGGGCAGCGGCGTCTCCTACAATGAGCAGTTCTTC
TRBJ2-2	TRBV9	NA	TRBD2	CASSVAPGLAGITGELFF	TGTGCCAGCAGCGTAGCGCCCGGGTTAGCGGGGATCACCGGGGAGCTGTTTTTT
TRBJ2-3	TRBV25-1	NA	NA	CASSDFSGGSDTQYF	TGTGCCAGCAGTGACTTCAGTGGCGGGTCAGATACGCAGTATTTT
TRBJ2-7	TRBV27	NA	TRBD1	CASSPSDRVAEQYF	TGTGCCAGCAGTCCATCGGACAGGGTGGCCGAGCAGTACTTC
TRBJ2-3	TRBV29-1	NA	NA	CSVEDLQGLSTDTQYF	TGCAGCGTTGAAGATCTTCAGGGACTGAGCACAGATACGCAGTATTTT
TRBJ2-6	TRBV6-5	once	NA	CASSPIGANVLTF	TGTGCCAGCAGCCCCATCGGGGCCAACGTCCTGACTTTC
TRBJ2-3	TRBV11-2	once	TRBD2	CASSSSRGTQYF	TGTGCCAGCAGCTCATCGCGGGGGACGCAGTATTTT
TRBJ1-1	TRBV11-2	NA	TRBD1	CASSLDRGRTEAFF	TGTGCCAGCAGTCTAGACAGGGGAAGGACTGAAGCTTTCTTT
TRBJ2-5	TRBV5-6	NA	NA	CASSPTGGDIQETQYF	TGTGCCAGCAGTCCTACAGGGGGGGATATCCAAGAGACCCAGTACTTC
TRBJ1-2	TRBV4-3	once	TRBD1	CASSQGTGDGYGYTF	TGCGCCAGCAGCCAAGGTACAGGGGATGGGTATGGCTACACCTTC
TRBJ2-1	TRBV6-4	NA	TRBD1	CASSDRTGYLNEQFF	TGTGCCAGCAGTGACCGGACAGGGTATTTGAATGAGCAGTTCTTC
TRBJ2-7	TRBV7-2	NA	NA	CASSPPSYEQYF	TGTGCCAGCAGCCCCCCTTCCTACGAGCAGTACTTC
TRBJ1-2	TRBV6-4	once	TRBD1	CASSESGGYGYTF	TGTGCCAGCAGTGAGTCAGGGGGCTATGGCTACACCTTC
TRBJ2-1	TRBV19	NA	TRBD1	CASTGPGTGMYNEQFF	TGTGCCAGTACGGGCCCCGGGACAGGGATGTACAATGAGCAGTTCTTC
TRBJ1-5	TRBV4-1	NA	NA	CASSPQAGHSNQPQHF	TGCGCCAGCAGCCCCCAAGCAGGTCATAGCAATCAGCCCCAGCATTTT
TRBJ2-1	TRBV10-3	NA	NA	CAISEGGIRQFF	TGTGCCATCAGTGAGGGAGGGATTCGGCAGTTCTTC
TRBJ2-1	TRBV5-4	NA	NA	CASSFENSQGNEQFF	TGTGCCAGCAGCTTTGAAAATTCCCAGGGCAATGAGCAGTTCTTC
TRBJ1-1	TRBV29-1	NA	NA	CSVEKLTEAFF	TGCAGCGTTGAAAAACTTACTGAAGCTTTCTTT
TRBJ1-5	TRBV7-5	NA	NA	CVRSLPGPPGDNQPQHF	TGTGTCAGAAGCTTACCAGGGCCCCCGGGGGACAATCAGCCCCAGCATTTT
TRBJ2-7	TRBV5-1	NA	NA	CASSLPSQTYEQYF	TGCGCCAGCAGCTTGCCTTCCCAGACCTACGAGCAGTACTTC
TRBJ1-3	TRBV7-6	NA	NA	CASSRAPGNTIYF	TGTGCCAGCAGCCGAGCACCCGGAAACACCATATATTTT
TRBJ1-3	TRBV30	NA	NA	CAWGQSSGNTIYF	TGTGCCTGGGGGCAAAGCTCTGGAAACACCATATATTTT
TRBJ2-5	TRBV6-1	NA	TRBD1	CASSGGGASQETQYF	TGTGCCAGCAGTGGAGGGGGCGCCTCCCAAGAGACCCAGTACTTC
TRBJ1-1	TRBV19	NA	TRBD1	CASSKDDRGVGGTEAFF	TGTGCCAGTAGTAAGGACGACAGGGGAGTGGGAGGGACTGAAGCTTTCTTT
TRBJ1-2	TRBV25-1	NA	TRBD1	CASTRSDRDGYTF	TGTGCCAGCACCCGGAGTGACAGGGATGGCTACACCTTC
TRBJ2-7	TRBV5-4	once	TRBD1	CASSLGGGDRGYEQYF	TGTGCCAGCAGCTTGGGAGGGGGGGACAGGGGCTACGAGCAGTACTTC
TRBJ2-1	TRBV28	NA	NA	CASRTQGDEQFF	TGTGCCAGCAGAACACAGGGCGATGAGCAGTTCTTC
TRBJ1-1	TRBV6-5	NA	NA	CASSYVGRNTEAFF	TGTGCCAGCAGTTACGTAGGGAGGAACACTGAAGCTTTCTTT
TRBJ2-1	TRBV7-9	NA	NA	CASSSLEIEQFF	TGTGCCAGCAGCTCGCTAGAGATTGAGCAGTTCTTC
TRBJ2-5	TRBV5-1	NA	TRBD1	CASSAPGQGAQTQYF	TGCGCCAGCAGCGCTCCGGGACAGGGGGCACAGACCCAGTACTTC
TRBJ2-7	TRBV5-1	NA	NA	CASSLDRMVDEQYF	TGCGCCAGCAGCTTGGACAGAATGGTGGACGAGCAGTACTTC
TRBJ1-5	TRBV19	few	NA	CASSIVKGVAGNQPQHF	TGTGCCAGTAGTATTGTCAAGGGGGTTGCGGGCAATCAGCCCCAGCATTTT
TRBJ2-1	TRBV30	NA	NA	CAWRLTGDNEQFF	TGTGCCTGGAGGTTAACAGGTGACAATGAGCAGTTCTTC
TRBJ2-7	TRBV7-2	NA	NA	CASSDGRDSYEQYF	TGTGCCAGCAGCGACGGACGGGACTCCTACGAGCAGTACTTC
TRBJ2-1	TRBV10-3	NA	TRBD1	CAISTGTEINEQFF	TGTGCCATCAGCACCGGGACAGAAATCAATGAGCAGTTCTTC
TRBJ1-1	TRBV6-1	few	TRBD1	CASRDRSNTEAFF	TGTGCCAGCAGGGACAGGTCGAACACTGAAGCTTTCTTT
TRBJ2-3	TRBV18	NA	NA	CASSSDSLTDTQYF	TGTGCCAGCTCATCAGACAGCCTCACAGATACGCAGTATTTT
TRBJ2-7	TRBV7-8	NA	NA	CASNPTPNSYEQYF	TGTGCCAGCAACCCGACACCCAACTCCTACGAGCAGTACTTC
TRBJ2-5	TRBV30	NA	TRBD2	CAWTGTRVETQYF	TGTGCCTGGACCGGGACTAGGGTAGAGACCCAGTACTTC
TRBJ2-7	TRBV9	NA	NA	CASSVGDRKQYF	TGTGCCAGCAGCGTAGGAGATCGCAAGCAGTACTTC
TRBJ2-7	TRBV25-1	NA	TRBD1	CASSPQGQVNYEQYF	TGTGCCAGCAGTCCCCAGGGACAGGTTAACTACGAGCAGTACTTC